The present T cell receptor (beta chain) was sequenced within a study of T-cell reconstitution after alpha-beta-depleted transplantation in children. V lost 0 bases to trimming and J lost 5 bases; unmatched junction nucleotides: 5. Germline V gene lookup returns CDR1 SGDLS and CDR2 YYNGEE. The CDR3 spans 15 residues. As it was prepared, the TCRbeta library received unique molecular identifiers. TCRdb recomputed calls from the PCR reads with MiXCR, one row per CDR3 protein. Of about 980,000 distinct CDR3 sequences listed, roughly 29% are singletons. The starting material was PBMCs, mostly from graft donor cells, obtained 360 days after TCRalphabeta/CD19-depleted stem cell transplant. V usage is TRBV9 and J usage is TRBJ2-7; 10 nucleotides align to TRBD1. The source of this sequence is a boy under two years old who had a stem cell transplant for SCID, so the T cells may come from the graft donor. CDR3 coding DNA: TGTGCCAGCAGCGTAGGGGGGGACAGGGGAAACGAGCAGTACTTC. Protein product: CASSVGGDRGNEQYF.